This T cell receptor (beta chain) derives from a study of blood T cell repertoires in COVID-19 (dated by TCRdb to between 2020 and 2021). In terms of the full investigation: Samples from collaborators originated in the United States, Italy and Spain and spanned both the acute and convalescent phases of COVID-19. The material from the prospective study consisted of cDNA or gDNA derived from T cells, B-cell-depleted T cells, or PBMCs. The dataset comprised deeply sampled blood TCRbeta repertoires from subjects exposed to, actively infected with, or recovered from COVID-19. The repertoires were released in a freely available public database meant as a resource for research on the immune response to SARS-CoV-2. Samples were obtained from the ongoing ImmuneRACE study (first 160 participants) and from about 1,300 subjects provided by 6 global collaborators. Nearly every sample came with metadata listing a de-identified subject ID, COVID-19 status, age in years and sex. Where HLA class I and class II types were available, the types were taken from metadata supplied by the sample provider, not from assay-based typing.

Points the paper makes about the study in general: The amount of clinical and demographic metadata varied by source and participant and was provided uncurated.

The collaborating institutions used their own protocols to collect whole blood in K2EDTA tubes. For TCRbeta analysis, collaborator samples were shipped as frozen whole blood, as isolated PBMCs, or as DNA extracted from either sample type. Note on this clone: What antigen it recognizes has not been identified. No much larger clonotype is one base removed from it; base qualities were not supplied.

The germline V gene provides CDR1 SGDLS and CDR2 YYNGEE. For this chain, trimming is 4 bases at the V end and 8 bases at the J end, and the number of junction bases without a gene match is 10. The CDR3 has 15 amino acids, counting the end cysteine and phenylalanine. Only the CDR3 part of the read is kept: 45 bases, read in frame from the first base. The immunoSEQ Assay, a bias-controlled multiplex PCR, was used to amplify TCRbeta CDR3 regions from genomic DNA. The published analysis was carried out like this. The number of nucleated cells in each sample was estimated from the amplification of reference gene primers within the assay. Sequence reads were collapsed and filtered to measure the absolute abundance of every unique TCRbeta CDR3 rearrangement. For each sample, productive Simpson clonality was calculated as the square root of Simpson's diversity index over productive rearrangements. The clones in this table, taken by TCRdb from immuneACCESS, are in-frame only. Not every clone is retained; where verified, under half of the shortfall comes from an unresolved V gene, and the cause of the rest is unknown. The V and J calls and clone size come from that table; D and trimming were worked out from the DNA. The sample contains around 180,000 clones, over 65% of them found a single time. The top ten constitute 3% of the sample.

Sequencing was done on a sample of peripheral blood. The V gene is TRBV9 and the J gene is TRBJ2-3; TRBD2 agrees with 10 junctional bases. The TCR was taken from a woman aged 80 or over with acute or convalescent COVID-19. CDR3 sequence: CASSPQSGRAGTQYF. The DNA reads as follows: TGTGCCAGCAGCCCTCAGAGCGGGAGGGCCGGTACGCAGTATTTT.